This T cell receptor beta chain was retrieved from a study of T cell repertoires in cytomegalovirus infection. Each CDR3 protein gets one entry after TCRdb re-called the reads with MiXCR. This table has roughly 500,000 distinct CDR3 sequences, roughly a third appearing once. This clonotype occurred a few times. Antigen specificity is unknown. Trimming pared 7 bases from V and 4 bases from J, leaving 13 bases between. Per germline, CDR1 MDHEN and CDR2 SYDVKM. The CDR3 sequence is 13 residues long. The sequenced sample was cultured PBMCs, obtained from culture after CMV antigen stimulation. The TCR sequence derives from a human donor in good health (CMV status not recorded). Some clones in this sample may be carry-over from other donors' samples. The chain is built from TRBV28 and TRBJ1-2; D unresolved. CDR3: CASIQKSAYGYTF. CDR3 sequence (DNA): TGTGCCAGCATCCAAAAAAGCGCCTATGGCTACACCTTC.